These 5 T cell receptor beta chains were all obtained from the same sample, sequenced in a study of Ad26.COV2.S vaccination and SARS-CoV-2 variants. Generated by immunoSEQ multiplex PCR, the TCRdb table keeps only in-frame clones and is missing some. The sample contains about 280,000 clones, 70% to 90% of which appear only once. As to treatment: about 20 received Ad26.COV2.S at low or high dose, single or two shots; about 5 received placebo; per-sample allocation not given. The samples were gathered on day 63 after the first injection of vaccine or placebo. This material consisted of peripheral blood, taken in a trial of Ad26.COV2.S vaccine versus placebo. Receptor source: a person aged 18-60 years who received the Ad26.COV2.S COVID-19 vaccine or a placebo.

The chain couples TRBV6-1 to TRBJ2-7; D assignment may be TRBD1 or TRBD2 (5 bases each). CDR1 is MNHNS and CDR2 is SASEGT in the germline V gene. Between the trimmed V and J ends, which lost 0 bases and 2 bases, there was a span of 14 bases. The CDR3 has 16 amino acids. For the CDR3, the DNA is TGTGCCAGCAGTGAAGCGCTTTACGGGACCACCTACGAGCAGTACTTC. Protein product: CASSEALYGTTYEQYF.

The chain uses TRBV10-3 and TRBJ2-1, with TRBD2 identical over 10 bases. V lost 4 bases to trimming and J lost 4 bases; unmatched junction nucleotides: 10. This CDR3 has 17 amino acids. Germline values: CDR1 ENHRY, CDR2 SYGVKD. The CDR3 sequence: CAISGGQTSGVYNEQFF. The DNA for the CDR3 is TGTGCCATCAGTGGGGGACAAACTAGCGGGGTTTACAATGAGCAGTTCTTC.

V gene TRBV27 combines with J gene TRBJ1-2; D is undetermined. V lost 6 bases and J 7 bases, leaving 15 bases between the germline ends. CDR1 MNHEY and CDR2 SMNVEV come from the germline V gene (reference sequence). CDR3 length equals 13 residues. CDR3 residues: CASSPLSRSGYTF. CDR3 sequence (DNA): TGTGCCAGCAGCCCCCTATCGAGGAGTGGCTACACCTTC.

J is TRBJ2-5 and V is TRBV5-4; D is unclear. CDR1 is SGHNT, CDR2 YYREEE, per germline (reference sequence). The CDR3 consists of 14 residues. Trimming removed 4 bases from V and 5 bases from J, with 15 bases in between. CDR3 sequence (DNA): TGTGCCAGCAGCCAGGCGAACTTTAAGGAGACCCAGTACTTC. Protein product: CASSQANFKETQYF. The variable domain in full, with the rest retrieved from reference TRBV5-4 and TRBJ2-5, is ETGVTQSPTHLIKTRGQQVTLRCSSQSGHNTVSWYQQALGQGPQFIFQYYREEENGRGNFPPRFSGLQFPNYSSELNVNALELDDSALYLCASSQANFKETQYFGPGTRLLVL.

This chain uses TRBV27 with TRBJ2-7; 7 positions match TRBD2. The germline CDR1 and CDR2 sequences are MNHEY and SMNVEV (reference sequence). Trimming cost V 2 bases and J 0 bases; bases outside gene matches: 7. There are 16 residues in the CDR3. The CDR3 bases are TGTGCCAGCAGTTTAATTTGGCGGGGGAACTCCTACGAGCAGTACTTC. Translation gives CASSLIWRGNSYEQYF.